This T cell receptor beta chain was identified during a study of early stage breast cancer tumors. Study-wide background: Most invasive tumors, about 80% of the 16, were ER+/PR+/HER2-. Invasive lobular carcinomas made up about 30% of the 12 ER+/PR+/HER2- tumors.

Each sample had two DNA replicates, 0.5 ug blood or roughly 1.6 ug tissue. Clones were sequenced by immunoSEQ multiplex PCR, and TCRdb holds only the in-frame ones, with some missing. This table has fewer than 35,000 clones, around 75% appearing once. This clone has a single count. About 20-55 mg of tumor tissue was diced per sample. The receptor was isolated from a person aged 25 to 40 with breast cancer. The sequenced material came from breast tumor tissue.

The CDR3 loop reads CASSYRVEEKLFF. Here the CDR3 DNA reads TGTGCCAGCAGTTACCGGGTTGAGGAAAAACTGTTTTTT. J is TRBJ1-4 and V is TRBV6-5; D remains unclear. The CDR3 has 13 amino acids. Trimming removed 2 bases from V and 8 bases from J, with 9 bases in between. CDR1 MNHEY and CDR2 SVGAGI come from the germline V gene.